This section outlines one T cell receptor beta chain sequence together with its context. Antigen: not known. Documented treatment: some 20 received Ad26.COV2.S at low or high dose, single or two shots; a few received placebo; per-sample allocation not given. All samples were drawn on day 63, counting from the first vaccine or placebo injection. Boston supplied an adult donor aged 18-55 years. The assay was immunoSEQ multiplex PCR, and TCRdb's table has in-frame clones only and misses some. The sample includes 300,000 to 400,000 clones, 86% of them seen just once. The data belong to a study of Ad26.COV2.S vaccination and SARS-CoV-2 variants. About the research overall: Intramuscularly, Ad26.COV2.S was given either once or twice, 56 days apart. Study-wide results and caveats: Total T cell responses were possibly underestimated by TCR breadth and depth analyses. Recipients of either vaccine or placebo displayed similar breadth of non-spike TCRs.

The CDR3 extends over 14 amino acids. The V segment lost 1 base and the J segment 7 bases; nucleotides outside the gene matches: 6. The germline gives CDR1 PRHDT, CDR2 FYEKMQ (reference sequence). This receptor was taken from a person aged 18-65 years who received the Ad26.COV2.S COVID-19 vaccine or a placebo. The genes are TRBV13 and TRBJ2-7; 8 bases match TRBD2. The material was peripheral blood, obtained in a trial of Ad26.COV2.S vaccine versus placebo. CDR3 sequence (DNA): TGTGCCAGCAGCTTAGCAGCGGGAGAGGAAGAGCAGTACTTC. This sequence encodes CASSLAAGEEEQYF.